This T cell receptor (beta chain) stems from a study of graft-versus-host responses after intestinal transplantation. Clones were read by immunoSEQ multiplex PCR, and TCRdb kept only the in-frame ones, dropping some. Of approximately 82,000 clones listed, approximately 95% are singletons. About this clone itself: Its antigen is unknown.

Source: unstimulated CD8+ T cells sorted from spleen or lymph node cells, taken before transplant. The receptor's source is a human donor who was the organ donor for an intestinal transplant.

The CDR3 sequence is CASSTGSSYGYTF. DNA for the CDR3: TGTGCCTCATCTACGGGGTCGAGCTATGGCTACACCTTC. The chain employs TRBV19 and TRBJ1-2; D ambiguous. CDR3 length: 13 amino acids. V lost 11 bases and J 4 bases, leaving 17 bases between the germline ends. The germline gives CDR1 LNHDA, CDR2 SQIVND (reference sequence).